This entry lists 22 T cell receptor beta chains sequenced from one sample in a study of shared clonotypes between healthy human individuals. Only CD45RO-negative cells positively selected for CCR7 counted as naive CD8 cells, so terminally differentiated effector memory CD45RA+ cells were excluded. The method was immunoSEQ multiplex PCR; TCRdb's version includes in-frame clones alone and lacks a portion of them. Of about 2 million clones in the sample, about 95% were seen once. The sample taken for sequencing was naive CD8+ T cells sorted from blood. The receptors derive from a man aged 18 to 30 in good health.

Regarding this clone: Other nucleotide sequences from this sample produce the same CDR3. J is TRBJ2-7 and V is TRBV9; a possible D gene is TRBD2 (6 bases). V was shortened by 0 bases and J by 4 bases, with 11 bases between the two germline ends. The germline V gene encodes CDR1 SGDLS and CDR2 YYNGEE. The CDR3 is 14 amino acids. The CDR3 region is CASSVGGSGYEQYF. The CDR3 region has the DNA TGTGCCAGCAGCGTAGGAGGGAGCGGGTACGAGCAGTACTTC.

The chain has TRBV27 and TRBJ2-3; D unclear. V was clipped by 7 bases and J by 1 base, with 9 bases between them. Germline assignment: CDR1 MNHEY and CDR2 SMNVEV (reference sequence). The CDR3 contains 13 residues. The CDR3 spells CASNLLGTDTQYF. The CDR3 DNA reads as TGTGCCAGCAACTTACTTGGCACAGATACGCAGTATTTT.

The gene calls are TRBV6-1 and TRBJ1-6; D is perhaps TRBD1 (5 bases). Germline lookup yields CDR1 MNHNS and CDR2 SASEGT. The V end was cut by 3 bases, the J end by 2 bases, with 11 bases between. This CDR3 contains 16 residues. CDR3 bases: TGTGCCAGCAGTGACAAAGGGGAGACCTATAATTCACCCCTCCACTTT. Amino acid sequence: CASSDKGETYNSPLHF.

The V gene is TRBV5-6, the J gene TRBJ2-5; D is ambiguous. The CDR3 has 13 residues. Trimming cost V 4 bases and J 5 bases, with 12 bases left between them. Per germline, CDR1 SGHDT and CDR2 YYEEEE. CDR3 amino acids: CASSPPDVETQYF. DNA for the CDR3: TGTGCCAGCAGCCCCCCGGATGTGGAGACCCAGTACTTC. Supplemented by reference TRBV5-6 and TRBJ2-5, the full variable domain reads DAGVTQSPTHLIKTRGQQVTLRCSPKSGHDTVSWYQQALGQGPQFIFQYYEEEERQRGNFPDRFSGHQFPNYSSELNVNALLLGDSALYLCASSPPDVETQYFGPGTRLLVL.

CDR3 nucleotides: TGTGCCAGCACCCCTCTGGGGGTCCTATTCTTT. Translating gives CASTPLGVLFF. The chain is built from TRBV7-2 and TRBJ1-1; D may be TRBD1 (5 bases). The CDR3 sequence is 11 residues long. Trimming cost V 7 bases and J 14 bases, with 17 bases left between them. Germline V gene data show CDR1 as SGHTA and CDR2 as FQGNSA.

The chain is built from TRBV14 and TRBJ2-7; 10 bases are a match to TRBD1. Germline V CDR1 and CDR2: SGHDN, FVKESK. Trimming at V came to 2 bases and at J to 5 bases, leaving 6 bases not matched to a gene. The CDR3 consists of 15 residues. Written as DNA, the CDR3 is TGTGCCAGCAGCCAAAGGGACAGGGGTCCAAACGAGCAGTACTTC. Its translation is CASSQRDRGPNEQYF.

The genes are TRBV27 and TRBJ2-2; TRBD2 aligns across 12 bases. The CDR3 contains 16 residues. Trimming removed 5 bases from V and 2 bases from J; junction bases left unmatched: 3. Germline V gene data show CDR1 as MNHEY and CDR2 as SMNVEV (reference sequence). The CDR3 protein is CASSLAGGLNTGELFF. The CDR3 DNA sequence: TGTGCCAGCAGTCTAGCGGGAGGGTTAAACACCGGGGAGCTGTTTTTT.

This clone has more than one count but fewer than ten. Other DNA sequences within the sample encode an identical CDR3. The rearrangement links TRBV7-9 to TRBJ2-1; no firm D call. Trimming removed 1 base at V and 4 bases at J, with 2 bases between. This CDR3 comprises 12 residues. Germline assignment: CDR1 SEHNR and CDR2 FQNEAQ (reference sequence). Written as DNA, the CDR3 is TGTGCCAGCAGCTTAGGATACAATGAGCAGTTCTTC. Amino acids: CASSLGYNEQFF.

V is TRBV5-5 and J is TRBJ2-7; TRBD2 aligns across 7 bases. The CDR3 covers 14 residues. V lost 0 bases, J lost 3 bases, and 3 bases stayed unmatched. The germline V gene has CDR1 SGHKS and CDR2 YYEKEE (reference sequence). The chain's CDR3 is CASSLELADYEQYF. The CDR3 DNA is TGTGCCAGCAGCTTGGAGCTAGCGGACTACGAGCAGTACTTC.

The chain employs TRBV5-6 and TRBJ2-7; a possible D gene is TRBD1 (5 bases). The CDR3 runs to 12 residues. From germline, CDR1 is SGHDT and CDR2 YYEEEE. V lost 3 bases and J 6 bases, leaving 10 bases between the germline ends. The chain's CDR3 is CASSSMGLEQYF. As DNA, the CDR3 is TGTGCCAGCAGCTCTATGGGGCTCGAGCAGTACTTC.

This clone was recorded only once. The chain has TRBV7-2 and TRBJ1-2; D may be TRBD1 (5 bases). Between the trimmed V and J ends, which lost 5 bases and 5 bases, there was a span of 15 bases. CDR3 length equals 14 residues. Per germline, CDR1 SGHTA and CDR2 FQGNSA. The CDR3 sequence is CASSVGGDPYGYTF. CDR3 bases: TGTGCCAGCAGCGTGGGAGGGGACCCTTATGGCTACACCTTC.

CDR3 amino acids: CASSQVRTSGTTGELFF. As DNA, the CDR3 is TGCGCCAGCAGCCAAGTTCGGACTAGCGGGACAACCGGGGAGCTGTTTTTT. The genes are TRBV4-1 and TRBJ2-2; 12 bases align to TRBD2. The CDR3 consists of 17 residues. Germline V gene lookup returns CDR1 MGHRA and CDR2 YSYEKL. Trimming at V came to 1 base and at J to 5 bases, leaving 5 bases not matched to a gene.

The chain combines TRBV7-9 with TRBJ2-2; D possibly corresponds to TRBD1 (6 bases). Trimming pared 7 bases from V and 3 bases from J, leaving 21 bases between. The CDR3 extends over 17 amino acids. Germline assignment: CDR1 SEHNR and CDR2 FQNEAQ (reference sequence). The CDR3 here is CASTDGWGRVDTGELFF. The CDR3, as DNA: TGTGCCAGCACCGACGGTTGGGGGCGGGTGGACACCGGGGAGCTGTTTTTT.

This clone appeared once. This rearrangement joins TRBV6-1 to TRBJ2-5; D gene unclear. The V and J ends lost 7 bases and 8 bases respectively, with 11 bases between them. Looked up from germline, CDR1 is MNHNS and CDR2 is SASEGT. This CDR3 has 11 residues. The CDR3 region is CASTPDLTQYF. CDR3 bases: TGTGCCAGCACTCCGGATCTCACCCAGTACTTC.

The V gene is TRBV19, the J gene TRBJ2-5; D is unresolved. The V and J ends lost 1 base and 0 bases respectively, with 12 bases between them. CDR1 is LNHDA, CDR2 SQIVND, per germline (reference sequence). There are 16 residues in the CDR3. CDR3 region: CASSIVDFGHQETQYF. The CDR3 coding sequence is TGTGCCAGTAGTATAGTTGATTTCGGACACCAAGAGACCCAGTACTTC.

With respect to this clone: At the DNA level, this CDR3 is encoded by other sequences in the same sample as well. The chain uses TRBV11-2 and TRBJ2-3; D is undetermined. Trimming cost V 3 bases and J 6 bases, with 7 bases left between them. Germline loops: CDR1 SGHAT, CDR2 FQNNGV. The CDR3 is 12 residues long. CDR3: CASSFSPDTQYF. In DNA, the CDR3 is TGTGCCAGCAGCTTCAGCCCCGATACGCAGTATTTT. The full variable domain, rest sourced from reference TRBV11-2 and TRBJ2-3, is EAGVAQSPRYKIIEKRQSVAFWCNPISGHATLYWYQQILGQGPKLLIQFQNNGVVDDSQLPKDRFSAERLKGVDSTLKIQPAKLEDSAVYLCASSFSPDTQYFGPGTRLTVL.

The chain combines TRBV19 with TRBJ2-1, with 11 bases that match TRBD2. Per the germline V gene, CDR1 is LNHDA and CDR2 is SQIVND (reference sequence). V shed 4 bases, J shed 3 bases, and the junction held 11 bases outside the gene matches. The CDR3 length is 18 residues. For the CDR3, the DNA is TGTGCCAGTAGTACGATAGCGGGGGGGTTCTTTCACTACAATGAGCAGTTCTTC. Amino acids: CASSTIAGGFFHYNEQFF.

To note about this clone: The junction does not match germline at one end; this may be a read error. The V and J genes are TRBV7-7 and TRBJ1-5; D ambiguous. This CDR3 has 15 residues. CDR1 is SSHAT, CDR2 FNYEAQ, per germline (reference sequence). As DNA, the CDR3 is TGTGCTAGCAGCTTAGAGGATGCCCGGGTGGAGCCCCAGCATTTT. This gives the protein CASSLEDARVEPQHF.

The V gene is TRBV7-2, the J gene TRBJ2-1; TRBD2 agrees at 8 bases. Germline CDR1 and CDR2: SGHTA and FQGNSA. The CDR3 totals 14 residues. With 4 bases clipped from V and 8 bases from J, the junction kept 7 bases outside the gene matches. Here the CDR3 DNA reads TGTGCCAGCAGCTACTCCACTAGCGGCGATGAGCAGTTCTTC. Translating gives CASSYSTSGDEQFF. Supplemented by reference TRBV7-2 and TRBJ2-1, the full variable domain reads GAGVSQSPSNKVTEKGKDVELRCDPISGHTALYWYRQSLGQGLEFLIYFQGNSAPDKSGLPSDRFSAERTGGSVSTLTIQRTQQEDSAVYLCASSYSTSGDEQFFGPGTRLTVL.

The chain carries TRBV10-3 and TRBJ2-5; TRBD2 aligns across 9 bases. From germline, CDR1 is ENHRY and CDR2 SYGVKD. The CDR3 is 16 residues long. V gave up 0 bases and J gave up 4 bases; unmatched junction bases: 6. DNA for the CDR3: TGTGCCATCAGTGAGTCATTAGCGGGAGTTGGAGAGACCCAGTACTTC. Its translation is CAISESLAGVGETQYF.

The chain has TRBV30 and TRBJ1-2, with D unclear. The V and J ends lost 1 base and 1 base respectively, with 19 bases between them. The CDR3 sequence is 17 residues long. The germline gives CDR1 GTSNPN, CDR2 SVGIG (reference sequence). CDR3 residues: CAWSAYPGGDFNYGYTF. The DNA for the CDR3 is TGTGCCTGGAGTGCCTATCCCGGCGGCGACTTTAACTATGGCTACACCTTC.

The DNA for the CDR3 is TGCGCCAGCAGCTTGTGGGTTGGAGGACAGGGACTCCACGAGCAGTACTTC. Its protein product is CASSLWVGGQGLHEQYF. The rearrangement joins TRBV5-1 to TRBJ2-7; 8 bases are shared with TRBD1. The CDR3 totals 17 residues. Trimming cost V 1 base and J 5 bases; bases outside gene matches: 14. CDR1 is SGHRS and CDR2 is YFSETQ in the germline V gene.